The TCR beta chain described here comes from a study of T cell responses to AZD1222 COVID-19 vaccine. Study findings and constraints: Seropositive AZD1222 recipients at baseline numbered only 5 to 7. Unmutated variant regions are reportedly the target of nearly half of TCRs that are spike-specific. White British ancestry dominated among donors, who included more females, and clonal diversity was possibly underestimated.

Generated by immunoSEQ multiplex PCR, the TCRdb table keeps only in-frame clones and is missing some. The table lists 170,000 or so clones, around nine tenths of them singletons, with approximately 1.4% in the top ten. Per germline, CDR1 MDHEN and CDR2 SYDVKM. The CDR3 covers 14 residues. V lost 6 bases, J lost 1 base, and 12 bases lay in between. Note on this clone: Its antigen is undetermined.

Sequenced material: peripheral blood, taken on day 0 of AZD1222 vaccination. The sequence came from an adult in good health. The V and J genes are TRBV28 and TRBJ1-1; D uncertain. CDR3 coding DNA: TGTGCCAGCAGCCCTTACGGATCGAACACTGAAGCTTTCTTT. Translated, it gives CASSPYGSNTEAFF.